This TCR beta chain was identified in a study of OX40 agonist ivuxolimab in advanced cancers. Trimming removed 6 bases from V and 4 bases from J, with 13 bases in between. The CDR3 loop spans 14 amino acids. The germline V gene encodes CDR1 MNHEY and CDR2 SVGAGI. The data were produced by immunoSEQ multiplex PCR, yet TCRdb's version contains in-frame clones alone and is incomplete. Of roughly 65,000 clones listed, around 87% are singletons. This sequence was found in an adult with an advanced solid tumor such as melanoma, head and neck, liver or kidney cancer. The sequences come from CD4+ or CD8+ T cells sorted from blood, collected in a trial of the OX40 agonist ivuxolimab. This chain joins TRBV6-5 and TRBJ1-3; D may be TRBD1 (5 bases). The CDR3 here is CASSNGGRGNTIYF. The CDR3, as DNA: TGTGCCAGCAGCAACGGGGGAAGGGGAAACACCATATATTTT.